The rows below give T cell receptor beta chains drawn from one sample of a study of control samples from healthy donors and cancer patients. The table came from immunoSEQ multiplex PCR; TCRdb's copy has only in-frame clones and leaves some out. The sample holds about 120,000 clones; almost 95% are singletons and the top ten take less than 0.65%. Sequencing was carried out using PBMCs. These receptors all stem from an elderly man with head and neck cancer. CDR3s include the opening cysteine and the closing phenylalanine or tryptophan. D genes are given only for firm matches. Clone size appears in some rows only: once, few, many, or a class for an expanded clone.

cdr3_length	v_call	d_call	j_call	clone_size	cdr3_nt	cdr3_aa
15	TRBV11-2	NA	TRBJ2-7	NA	TGTGCCAGCAGCTCAGGGGGGACAGCCACCTACGAGCAGTACTTC	CASSSGGTATYEQYF
15	TRBV10-3	TRBD1	TRBJ2-3	NA	TGTGCCATCCTTAAAACAGGGGTCGGCACAGATACGCAGTATTTT	CAILKTGVGTDTQYF
13	TRBV20-1	NA	TRBJ2-1	NA	TGCAGTGCTAGTCCCAGCTCCTACAATGAGCAGTTCTTC	CSASPSSYNEQFF
12	TRBV18	NA	TRBJ2-3	NA	TGTGCCAGCTCACAAAACACAGATACGCAGTATTTT	CASSQNTDTQYF
16	TRBV10-3	TRBD2	TRBJ2-3	NA	TGTGCCATCAGTCCCACTAGCGGGGGGGGCCCAGATACGCAGTATTTT	CAISPTSGGGPDTQYF
15	TRBV9	TRBD2	TRBJ2-1	NA	TGTGCCAGCAGACCTAGCGGGAGCTCCTACAATGAGCAGTTCTTC	CASRPSGSSYNEQFF
14	TRBV2	NA	TRBJ2-2	NA	TGTGCCAGCAGGCGGGACAGTGGCGGCGGGGAGCTGTTTTTT	CASRRDSGGGELFF
15	TRBV6-2/TRBV6-3	TRBD1	TRBJ1-5	NA	TGTGCCAGCAGTCGTCAGGGGGCGCGGGTTCAGCCCCAGCATTTT	CASSRQGARVQPQHF
15	TRBV5-1	NA	TRBJ2-3	NA	TGCGCCAGCAGCTTGGCGGCACCTGGTCCAGATACGCAGTATTTT	CASSLAAPGPDTQYF
17	TRBV11-3	NA	TRBJ2-1	NA	TGTGCCAGCAGCTTATTTGGGGGGGCAGGGGAGTACAATGAGCAGTTCTTC	CASSLFGGAGEYNEQFF
17	TRBV5-1	TRBD1	TRBJ1-3	NA	TGCGCCAGTTGTCCTGGGACAGGGGGAAACTTTGGAAACACCATATATTTT	CASCPGTGGNFGNTIYF
13	TRBV9	NA	TRBJ2-2	NA	TGTGCCAGCAGCGAGACAGAAACCGGGGAGCTGTTTTTT	CASSETETGELFF
16	TRBV15	NA	TRBJ1-3	once	TGTGCCACCAGCAGAGATCGCCGACAGTCTGGAAACACCATATATTTT	CATSRDRRQSGNTIYF
15	TRBV9	NA	TRBJ1-2	NA	TGTGCCAGCAGCGTAGGGGGTTCAGCTAACTATGGCTACACCTTC	CASSVGGSANYGYTF
13	TRBV12-5	NA	TRBJ1-2	NA	TGTGCTAGTGGTTTGGTACCCAGTAATGGCTACACCTTC	CASGLVPSNGYTF
15	TRBV7-2	TRBD2	TRBJ2-1	NA	TGTGCCAGCAGCCCCCAGCGGGAGGGAACCAATGAGCAGTTCTTC	CASSPQREGTNEQFF
17	TRBV3-1/TRBV3-2	NA	TRBJ2-1	NA	TGTGCCAGCAGCCACCTAGGGGGCGCGGCCGGGGGTAATGAGCAGTTCTTC	CASSHLGGAAGGNEQFF
15	TRBV5-1	TRBD2	TRBJ2-2	NA	TGCGCCAGCACGGGACTAGCGGTGAACACCGGGGAGCTGTTTTTT	CASTGLAVNTGELFF
13	TRBV28	NA	TRBJ2-3	few	TGTGCCAGCAGTTTAACTAGCACAGATACGCAGTATTTT	CASSLTSTDTQYF
13	TRBV21-1	NA	TRBJ1-2	NA	TGTGCCAGCAGCAACCGGGCGTCCTATGGCTACACCTTC	CASSNRASYGYTF
15	TRBV7-2	TRBD1	TRBJ1-2	NA	TGTGCCAGCAGCTTAAATAGACAGGGAGAGGATGGCTACACCTTC	CASSLNRQGEDGYTF
14	TRBV7-7	NA	TRBJ2-5	NA	TGTGCCAGCAGCCCAGGGGGGCTAGCGGAGACCCAGTACTTC	CASSPGGLAETQYF
16	TRBV6-5	TRBD1	TRBJ1-1	NA	TGTGCCAGCAGTTACGGGACAGGGGTCTCGAACACTGAAGCTTTCTTT	CASSYGTGVSNTEAFF
17	TRBV5-1	TRBD2	TRBJ2-3	NA	TGCGCCAGCAGCTTGGGTAATGGCGGGAGAAGCGCAGATACGCAGTATTTT	CASSLGNGGRSADTQYF
16	TRBV7-2	NA	TRBJ1-5	NA	TGTGCCAGCAGCTTAGGGGTCGGGGCGGGTGGACAGCCCCAGCATTTT	CASSLGVGAGGQPQHF
12	TRBV5-1	NA	TRBJ1-2	NA	TGCGCCAGCGCCGAGACAGGAGGCGGCTACACCTTC	CASAETGGGYTF
15	TRBV7-6	NA	TRBJ2-7	NA	TGTGCCAGCAGCTTGAGCGGAGGAGGGGCCTACGAGCAGTACTTC	CASSLSGGGAYEQYF
16	TRBV11-2	NA	TRBJ2-3	NA	TGTGCCAGCAGCTTAGGGGTGAGCTGGAGCACAGATACGCAGTATTTT	CASSLGVSWSTDTQYF
17	TRBV5-4	NA	TRBJ2-5	once	TGTGCCAGCAGCTTGGAAGCTCGGACTGCCGCGCAAGAGACCCAGTACTTC	CASSLEARTAAQETQYF
17	TRBV2	NA	TRBJ1-2	NA	TGTGCCAGCAGTGAAGCGCTGGGTGATGAGGGTAACTATGGCTACACCTTC	CASSEALGDEGNYGYTF
14	TRBV5-1	NA	TRBJ2-7	once	TGCGCCAGCAGCTTTTGGCGGGACTCCTACGAGCAGTACTTC	CASSFWRDSYEQYF
14	TRBV30	NA	TRBJ2-7	NA	TGTGCCTGGAATCCGGGACGCCGCTCCTACGAGCAGTACTTC	CAWNPGRRSYEQYF